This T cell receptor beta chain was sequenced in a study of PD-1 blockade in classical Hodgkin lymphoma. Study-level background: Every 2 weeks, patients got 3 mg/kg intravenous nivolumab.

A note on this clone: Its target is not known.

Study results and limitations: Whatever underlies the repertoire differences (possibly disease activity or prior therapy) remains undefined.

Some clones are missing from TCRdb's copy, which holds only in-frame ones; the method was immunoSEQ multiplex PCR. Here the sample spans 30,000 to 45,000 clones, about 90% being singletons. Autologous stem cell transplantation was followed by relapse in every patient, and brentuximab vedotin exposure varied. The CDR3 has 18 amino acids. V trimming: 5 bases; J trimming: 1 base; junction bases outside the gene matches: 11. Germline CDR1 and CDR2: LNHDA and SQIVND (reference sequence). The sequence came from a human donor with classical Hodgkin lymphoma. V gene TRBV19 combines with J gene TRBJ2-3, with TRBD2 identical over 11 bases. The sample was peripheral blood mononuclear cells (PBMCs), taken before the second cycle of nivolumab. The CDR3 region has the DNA TGTGCCAGTAGTGACAAACTAGCGGGAGCTTTACGCACAGATACGCAGTATTTT. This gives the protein CASSDKLAGALRTDTQYF.